A selection of T cell receptor beta chains follows, all from one sample in a study of blood T cell repertoires in COVID-19. The method was immunoSEQ multiplex PCR; TCRdb's version includes in-frame clones alone and lacks a portion of them. The sample contains roughly 250,000 clones, 82% of which appear only once. The sample taken for sequencing was peripheral blood. Every receptor here comes from an older woman with acute or convalescent COVID-19. CDR3s leave out the opening cysteine and the closing phenylalanine or tryptophan. Each record gives: CDR3 protein, V gene, D gene. The D gene is left open where the match is weak.

CDR3aa: ASSLDRAVSYGYT
v_gene: TRBV5-1
d_gene: NA

CDR3aa: ASSPRTGDQETQY
v_gene: TRBV7-2
d_gene: TRBD1

CDR3aa: ASSERLAGGTDTQY
v_gene: TRBV6-1
d_gene: TRBD2

CDR3aa: ASSPGQPNQPQH
v_gene: TRBV18
d_gene: NA

CDR3aa: ASSFGRGGSPLH
v_gene: TRBV27
d_gene: NA

CDR3aa: ASSQGQYNSPLH
v_gene: TRBV6-5
d_gene: NA

CDR3aa: ASSLNTGAEEKLF
v_gene: TRBV5-8
d_gene: TRBD1

CDR3aa: ASSTSLGREQY
v_gene: TRBV18
d_gene: NA

CDR3aa: ASSATGDPNSYNEQF
v_gene: TRBV7-9
d_gene: TRBD1

CDR3aa: AISEDRWGEQY
v_gene: TRBV10-3
d_gene: NA

CDR3aa: ASSIQRVRSNQPQH
v_gene: TRBV19
d_gene: NA

CDR3aa: ASSYQGPGEAF
v_gene: TRBV5-1
d_gene: NA

CDR3aa: ASSENRGLVTDTQY
v_gene: TRBV2
d_gene: TRBD1

CDR3aa: ASRVGTAGNTIY
v_gene: TRBV10-2
d_gene: TRBD1

CDR3aa: ASSSRTDESSYNEQF
v_gene: TRBV27
d_gene: NA

CDR3aa: ASSLGDRVWANEKLF
v_gene: TRBV7-2
d_gene: TRBD1

CDR3aa: ASSLGQDSNQPQH
v_gene: TRBV3-1/TRBV3-2
d_gene: TRBD1

CDR3aa: ASSYPLGGLDTEAF
v_gene: TRBV6-6
d_gene: NA

CDR3aa: ASSEGRDREIDEQF
v_gene: TRBV6-1
d_gene: TRBD1

CDR3aa: ASSRDRAQPQH
v_gene: TRBV18
d_gene: TRBD1

CDR3aa: ASSNSGVPEAF
v_gene: TRBV7-2
d_gene: NA

CDR3aa: AISEYGNTEAF
v_gene: TRBV10-3
d_gene: NA

CDR3aa: ASSLDYRGNTEAF
v_gene: TRBV7-2
d_gene: TRBD1

CDR3aa: ASSSHTSGGVLNEQF
v_gene: TRBV6-2/TRBV6-3
d_gene: TRBD2

CDR3aa: ASSSFPGGYEQY
v_gene: TRBV7-2
d_gene: NA

CDR3aa: ASSQDQQQPQH
v_gene: TRBV14
d_gene: NA

CDR3aa: ASSARGIDETQY
v_gene: TRBV9
d_gene: NA

CDR3aa: ASSLPVPGLQLQETQY
v_gene: TRBV5-5
d_gene: TRBD2

CDR3aa: ASSFGGGARDEQF
v_gene: TRBV7-9
d_gene: TRBD2

CDR3aa: ASSFHLRGLNSPLH
v_gene: TRBV6-5
d_gene: NA

CDR3aa: ASSHGTGDNYGYT
v_gene: TRBV5-1
d_gene: TRBD1

CDR3aa: AWMEQGGTEAF
v_gene: TRBV30
d_gene: NA

CDR3aa: ASSPGTGGAGEKLF
v_gene: TRBV5-1
d_gene: TRBD1

CDR3aa: ASSEALVAGATDTQY
v_gene: TRBV6-1
d_gene: TRBD2

CDR3aa: ASSLGWQALINEQY
v_gene: TRBV11-3
d_gene: NA

CDR3aa: ASSFRGPRRSNEKLF
v_gene: TRBV5-1
d_gene: TRBD1

CDR3aa: ASSSSGLRVNEQF
v_gene: TRBV5-4
d_gene: NA

CDR3aa: ASRVRGSGKLF
v_gene: TRBV28
d_gene: NA

CDR3aa: ARPGGESTEAF
v_gene: TRBV19
d_gene: TRBD1

CDR3aa: ATSEFGTAEAF
v_gene: TRBV24-1
d_gene: TRBD1

CDR3aa: ASAVGRGYKLETQY
v_gene: TRBV21-1
d_gene: NA

CDR3aa: ASSRNTASGAGELF
v_gene: TRBV11-2
d_gene: TRBD2

CDR3aa: ASSPTGNTEAF
v_gene: TRBV7-9
d_gene: NA

CDR3aa: ASSATGTTEAF
v_gene: TRBV19
d_gene: NA

CDR3aa: ASSPGGNTIY
v_gene: TRBV7-9
d_gene: NA